This T cell receptor beta chain was identified during a study of T-cell reconstitution after alpha-beta-depleted transplantation in children. Whole-study findings and limits: T-cell numbers and diversity, one year after transplant, stemmed largely from T cells that were newly produced.

CDR3 length: 15 residues. Germline V gene sequence: CDR1 MNHEY, CDR2 SMNVEV (reference sequence). Trimming left V 2 bases short and J 4 bases short, with 12 bases between. This clonotype was found many times. Its target is unknown. During its preparation, the TCRbeta library received unique molecular identifiers. A single record per CDR3 protein comes from TCRdb applying MiXCR to the PCR reads. The sample carries 65,000 to 85,000 distinct CDR3 sequences, approximately 10% recorded once. The V gene is TRBV27, the J gene TRBJ1-3; D ambiguous. Sequencing used PBMCs, obtained before TCRalphabeta/CD19-depleted stem cell transplant. The TCR originated in a boy younger than 18 with acute myeloid leukemia, due to receive a stem cell transplant. The CDR3: CASSLVSGLGNTIYF. The CDR3 nucleotides are TGTGCCAGCAGTTTAGTCTCCGGGCTCGGAAACACCATATATTTT.